The rows below give T cell receptor beta chains drawn from one sample of a study of cytomegalovirus exposure and HLA in healthy donors. The repertoire was sequenced with immunoSEQ multiplex PCR; TCRdb's copy has only in-frame clones and lacks some. The listing contains approximately 120,000 clones. Sequencing was done on a sample of PBMCs. The source is a man aged 25 to 40 in good health and CMV-seronegative. Each CDR3 is given with its conserved first and last residue. The D gene is left open where the match is weak.

TRBJ2-3 TRBV19 . TGTGCCAGTAGTATGAGCTGGAGCACAGATACGCAGTATTTT CASSMSWSTDTQYF
TRBJ2-7 TRBV7-2 . TGTGCCAGCAGCTTAAGTGCAGGGCGGTCCTACGAGCAGTACTTC CASSLSAGRSYEQYF
TRBJ1-1 TRBV7-8 . TGTGCCAGCAGCTTAGATCGGAACACTGAAGCTTTCTTT CASSLDRNTEAFF
TRBJ1-4 TRBV18 TRBD1 TGTGCCAGCTCACTCGACAGGGGGACGACTAATGAAAAACTGTTTTTT CASSLDRGTTNEKLFF
TRBJ2-2 TRBV5-6 TRBD2 TGTGCCAGCAGCTTCGGGACTATGAACACCGGGGAGCTGTTTTTT CASSFGTMNTGELFF
TRBJ2-7 TRBV9 . TGTGCCAGCAGCGTAGACGGGGGAGTTTACGACGAGCAGTACTTC CASSVDGGVYDEQYF
TRBJ1-2 TRBV5-6 TRBD1 TGTGCCAGCAGCATTTTGGACAGGGTGGTCTATGGCTACACCTTC CASSILDRVVYGYTF
TRBJ2-2 TRBV6-5 . TGTGCCAGCAGTTACTCGTACGGTAACACCGGGGAGCTGTTTTTT CASSYSYGNTGELFF
TRBJ1-2 TRBV4-1 TRBD1 TGCGCCAGCAGCCAAGAGATACAGGGGTGGAACTATGGCTACACCTTC CASSQEIQGWNYGYTF
TRBJ1-1 TRBV2 . TGTGCCAGCAGTGAAGCGGGGGGGGTAGGATACATGAACACTGAAGCTTTCTTT CASSEAGGVGYMNTEAFF
TRBJ1-2 TRBV19 . TGTGCCAGTAGTGCACTCCGGGACTACGCTAACTATGGCTACACCTTC CASSALRDYANYGYTF
TRBJ1-3 TRBV18 TRBD1 TGTGCCAGCTCACCGACCTTACAGGGGGAAAGTGGAAACACCATATATTTT CASSPTLQGESGNTIYF
TRBJ2-5 TRBV27 TRBD2 TGTGCCAGCAGCTCACTCGGGGGGGGTTTGAAGACCCAGTACTTC CASSSLGGGLKTQYF
TRBJ2-4 TRBV15 TRBD2 TGTGCCACCAGCAGAGATCGGGGCGGGAGCAGTAGAGACATTCAGTACTTC CATSRDRGGSSRDIQYF
TRBJ2-1 TRBV11-2 . TGTGCCAGCAGTCGGAGGGTCTCCTACAATGAGCAGTTCTTC CASSRRVSYNEQFF